This TCR beta chain came from a study of OX40 agonist ivuxolimab in advanced cancers. Here immunoSEQ multiplex PCR was the method, and the copy in TCRdb shows in-frame clones only, minus some. Among more than 65,000 clones listed, around 89% were seen once. The clonotype originates from an adult with an advanced solid tumor such as melanoma, head and neck, liver or kidney cancer. The input for sequencing was CD4+ or CD8+ T cells sorted from blood, taken in a trial of the OX40 agonist ivuxolimab.

CDR3 nucleotides: TGTGCCAGCAGTTTACTAGCGGGAGATACGCAGTATTTT. Translated: CASSLLAGDTQYF. The rearrangement uses TRBV6-6 and TRBJ2-3; 9 nucleotides align to TRBD2. J was trimmed by 5 bases and V by 4 bases; bases with no gene match: 1. The CDR3 runs to 13 residues. In germline, CDR1 is MNHNY, CDR2 SVGAGI (reference sequence).